Here is one T cell receptor (beta chain) with its context. This clonotype was recorded many times. Its antigen target is currently unknown. Base qualities were left out, and no much larger clone turns up one base away. The data originate from a study of regulatory T cells in long-lasting Graves disease (dated by TCRdb to about 2021). Regarding the complete study: Persistent Graves' disease was defined as antithyroid drug treatment for over 5 years with persistently positive TSH receptor autoantibodies. Patients with persistent Graves' disease were compared with patients with newly diagnosed Graves' disease using TCR sequencing and RNA sequencing of peripheral blood. The study took place in China and was registered as a clinical trial. A total of approximately 35 samples underwent TCR sequencing: about 13 from persistent and some 20 from newly diagnosed Graves' disease patients. Antithyroid drugs had been taken for approximately 10 years on average by persistent Graves' disease patients in the clinical cohort. Points the paper makes about the study in general: Only the TCR beta chain was sequenced and analyzed. Persistent Graves' disease patients showed lower TCR Shannon entropy and fewer highly expanded clones than newly diagnosed patients, suggesting clonal expansion. The small sample size was acknowledged by the authors as a limitation that may reduce accuracy. Persistent disease showed preferential use of TRBV28, TRBJ1-2 and TRBJ2-5, whereas newly diagnosed disease favored TRBV20-1 and TRBJ2-1. Only peripheral blood was studied, because thyroid tissue, the primary lesion, was inaccessible. A larger number of public clonotypes was shared among persistent patients (around 3,000) than among newly diagnosed patients (roughly 980).

In the paper's terms, the time point label means: persistent/refractory GD, antithyroid drugs over 5 years with positive TRAb. RNA was extracted from PBMCs in TRIzol for both TCR sequencing and RNA sequencing. The diagnosis of Graves' disease followed American Thyroid Association guidelines. Patients for the study were recruited at an endocrinology department in Xi'an, China. Each patient gave 8.5 to 9.5 milliliters of peripheral blood, collected in an EDTA anticoagulant tube. Ficoll Paque Plus density gradient separation was used to isolate PBMCs, and no further T cell sorting was done. An Agilent 2100 Bioanalyzer and agarose gel were used to check RNA quality, and a NanoDrop 2000 was used to measure RNA concentration. The method was multiplex PCR. Sequencing used an Illumina HiSeq 4000. iRepertoire HTBI primers and Arm-PCR amplification of CDR3 regions were used to construct TCR beta libraries. Before sequencing, the PCR products went through gel purification. The published analysis was carried out like this. A total of around 59 TRBV and some 15 TRBJ segments were identified across samples and were used for gene usage analysis of CDR3 amino acid clonotypes. Filtered high-quality paired reads were merged into contigs using COPE and FqMerger. BLAST was used to align contigs to IMGT TRBV, TRBD and TRBJ reference genes, with CDR3 defined following IMGT. Any clonotype with a frequency above 0.1% was classified as a highly expanded clone. Repertoire diversity was measured by Shannon entropy, and V-J evenness by the Gini coefficient. A clonotype found in more than one individual was treated as public. TCRdb handled the public reads itself, with Q25 trimming in fastp and clone calling in MiXCR, and kept productive beta chains. Under each unique CDR3 protein, matching rows form one entry showing the most common genes and DNA. Here the V and J calls rest on TCRdb's processing, not on the authors' analysis. Across this sample there are 400,000 to 450,000 distinct CDR3 sequences, with about 20% seen only once. The ten largest clones take up 26% of the sample.

Inclusive of the bounding cysteine and phenylalanine, the CDR3 is 17 residues long. The kept DNA is CDR3 alone, 51 bases in frame from the first base. In the germline V gene (reference sequence), CDR1 corresponds to DFQATT and CDR2 to SNEGSKA. Compared with germline, V lacks 4 bases and J lacks 4 bases; bases without a gene match: 10. This receptor was obtained from a female donor with Graves disease. The sample here was peripheral blood mononuclear cells (PBMCs), taken when the disease was refractory, from a patient treated with antithyroid drugs. Recombination linked TRBV20-1 to TRBJ2-2; the junction holds 12 bases that match TRBD2. CDR3 region: CSATSGRASLGTGELFF. The sequence in DNA is TGCAGTGCTACTAGCGGGAGGGCCTCTCTGGGCACCGGGGAGCTGTTTTTT.